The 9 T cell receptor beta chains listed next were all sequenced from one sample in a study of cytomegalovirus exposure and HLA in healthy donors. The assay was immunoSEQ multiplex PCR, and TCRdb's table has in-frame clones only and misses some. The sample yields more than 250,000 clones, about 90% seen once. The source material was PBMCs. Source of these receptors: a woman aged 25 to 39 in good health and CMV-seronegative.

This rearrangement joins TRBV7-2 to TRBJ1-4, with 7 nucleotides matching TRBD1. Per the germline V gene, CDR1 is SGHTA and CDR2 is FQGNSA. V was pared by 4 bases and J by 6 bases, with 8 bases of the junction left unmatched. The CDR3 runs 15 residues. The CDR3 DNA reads TGTGCCAGCAGCTCCGGACAGGCTCAACATGAAAAACTGTTTTTT. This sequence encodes CASSSGQAQHEKLFF.

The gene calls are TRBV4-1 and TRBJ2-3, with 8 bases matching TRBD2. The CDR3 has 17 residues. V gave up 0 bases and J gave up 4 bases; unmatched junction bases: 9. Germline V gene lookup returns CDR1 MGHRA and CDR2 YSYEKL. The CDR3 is CASSQEGGGLVSDTQYF. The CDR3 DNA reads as TGCGCCAGCAGCCAAGAGGGGGGGGGACTAGTCTCAGATACGCAGTATTTT.

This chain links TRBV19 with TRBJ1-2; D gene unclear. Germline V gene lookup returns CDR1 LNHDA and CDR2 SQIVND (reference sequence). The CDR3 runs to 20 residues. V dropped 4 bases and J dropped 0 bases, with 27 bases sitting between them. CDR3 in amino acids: CASSTWEGRDTVSANYGYTF. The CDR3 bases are TGTGCCAGTAGTACCTGGGAGGGTAGGGATACAGTCTCAGCTAACTATGGCTACACCTTC.

The CDR3 is CASSLGERETQYF. CDR3 DNA sequence: TGCGCCAGCAGCTTGGGAGAGAGAGAGACCCAGTACTTC. The V gene is TRBV5-1, the J gene TRBJ2-5; D uncertain. Germline loops: CDR1 SGHRS, CDR2 YFSETQ. The CDR3 contains 13 residues. V shed 0 bases and J shed 4 bases, with 7 bases lying between them.

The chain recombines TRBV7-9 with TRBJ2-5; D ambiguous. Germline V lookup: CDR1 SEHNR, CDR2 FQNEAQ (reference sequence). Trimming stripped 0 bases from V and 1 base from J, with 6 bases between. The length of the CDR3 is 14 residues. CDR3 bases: TGTGCCAGCAGCTTAGCGAGTCCCCAAGAGACCCAGTACTTC. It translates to CASSLASPQETQYF.

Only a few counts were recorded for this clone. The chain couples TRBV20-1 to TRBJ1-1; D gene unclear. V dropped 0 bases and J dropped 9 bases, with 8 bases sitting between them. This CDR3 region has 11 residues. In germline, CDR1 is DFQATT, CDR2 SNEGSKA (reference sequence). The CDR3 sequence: CSARDVDQAFF. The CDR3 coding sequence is TGCAGTGCTAGAGATGTAGATCAAGCTTTCTTT.

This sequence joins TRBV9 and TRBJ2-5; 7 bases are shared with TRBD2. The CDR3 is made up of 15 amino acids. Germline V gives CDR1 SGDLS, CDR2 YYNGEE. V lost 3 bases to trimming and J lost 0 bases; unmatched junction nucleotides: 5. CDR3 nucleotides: TGTGCCAGCAGCGCGGACGGGACTAACCAAGAGACCCAGTACTTC. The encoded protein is CASSADGTNQETQYF.

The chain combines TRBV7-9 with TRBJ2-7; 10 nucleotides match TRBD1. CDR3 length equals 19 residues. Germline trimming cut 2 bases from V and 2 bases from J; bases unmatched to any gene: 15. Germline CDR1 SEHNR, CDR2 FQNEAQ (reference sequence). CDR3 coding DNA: TGTGCCAGCAGCTTACCTTCCGGGACAGGGGCCCATGTTACCTACGAGCAGTACTTC. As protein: CASSLPSGTGAHVTYEQYF.

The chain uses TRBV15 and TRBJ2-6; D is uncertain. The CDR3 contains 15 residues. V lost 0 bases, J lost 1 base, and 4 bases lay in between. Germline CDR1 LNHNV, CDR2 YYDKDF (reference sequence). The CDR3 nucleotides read TGTGCCACCAGCAGAGAAGGGTCTGGGGCCAACGTCCTGACTTTC. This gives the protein CATSREGSGANVLTF.